This T cell receptor beta chain was found in a study of blood T cell repertoires in COVID-19. The overall study: The samples span acute and convalescent COVID-19 from the United States, Italy and Spain. Sources were T cells, B-cell-depleted T cells, or PBMCs; the material itself was cDNA or gDNA.

V was clipped by 4 bases and J by 3 bases, with 8 bases between them. The germline V gene has CDR1 SGHRS and CDR2 YFSETQ. The CDR3 extends over 13 amino acids. Authors' processing steps: Estimation of nucleated cell counts was performed using reference gene primer amplification. Libraries were prepared by immunoSEQ multiplex PCR; TCRdb keeps only in-frame clonotypes and omits some of them. The D gene and trimming were derived from the DNA, and the V and J assignments and clone size from that table. The table includes 100,000 to 120,000 clones, 81% detected once. This chain uses TRBV5-1 with TRBJ1-3, with D tentatively TRBD1 (5 bases). The origin of this receptor is an elderly man with acute or convalescent COVID-19. Sequencing was performed on peripheral blood. The DNA of the CDR3 is TGCGCCAGCAGCAGGGGTTATGGAAACACCATATATTTT. It codes for CASSRGYGNTIYF.